The subject of this entry is one T cell receptor beta chain. The data belong to a study of blood T cell repertoires in COVID-19. The repertoire was sequenced with immunoSEQ multiplex PCR; TCRdb's copy has only in-frame clones and lacks some. In the table there are some 280,000 clones, 85% of which are singletons. The CDR3 length is 17 residues. The ends lost 0 bases at V and 7 bases at J; junction bases unmatched: 12. Germline V gene lookup returns CDR1 MGHRA and CDR2 YSYEKL. Sequences were obtained from peripheral blood. The chain carries TRBV4-1 and TRBJ2-1; TRBD2 aligns across 7 bases. The TCR sequence derives from a woman in her fifties or sixties with active or convalescent COVID-19. Here the CDR3 DNA reads TGCGCCAGCAGCCAAGATGTTCTAGCGGCCAGGTGGAATGAGCAGTTCTTC. Encoded protein: CASSQDVLAARWNEQFF.